This T cell receptor beta chain was captured by sequencing in a study of beta chain features in type 1 diabetes. One heparinised blood draw averaging approximately 120 mL was given by each donor. CD4+ naive, central memory, regulatory and stem cell-like memory subsets were isolated by sorting on CD45RO/CCR7/CD25/CD127/CD95/CD27. Study-wide results and caveats: A definitive answer on HLA type influencing TCRB rearrangement was not reached here. Equally in patients and controls, PCR might preferentially amplify shorter templates.

Details on this clone: Its antigen is currently unknown.

Expressed TCRB transcripts were sequenced because the entire RNA isolate underwent reverse transcription. The repertoire was sequenced with immunoSEQ multiplex PCR; TCRdb's copy has only in-frame clones and lacks some. The sample lists fewer than 500,000 clones; approximately 13% were seen once. Germline CDR1 reads SGHNT; CDR2 reads YYREEE (reference sequence). This CDR3 has 14 amino acids. J lost 3 bases, V lost 4 bases, and 1 base had no gene match. The TCR sequence derives from a man younger than 45 in good health. The genes are TRBV5-4 and TRBJ2-3, with 11 nucleotides matching TRBD1. Sequencing input: naive CD4+ T cells from blood. The CDR3 region has the DNA TGTGCCAGCAGCCGGGACAGGGGGACAGATACGCAGTATTTT. Translated, it gives CASSRDRGTDTQYF.